These 9 T cell receptor beta chains were all obtained from the same sample, sequenced in a study of long-term antiretroviral therapy in people with HIV. The run of the v3.0 immunoSEQ assay was at survey level. Repertoires were generated with immunoSEQ multiplex PCR, while TCRdb's copy carries only in-frame clones and drops some. The repertoire holds tens of thousands of clones, with roughly 85% as singletons. Sequencing was performed on unsorted PBMCs, taken about 3.3 years after starting antiretroviral therapy. The origin of the receptors is a man aged 18 to 29 with HIV.

The chain uses TRBV7-7 and TRBJ2-1; D is perhaps TRBD2 (6 bases). The CDR3 loop spans 13 amino acids. V lost 1 base and J 10 bases, leaving 11 bases between the germline ends. Germline V lookup: CDR1 SSHAT, CDR2 FNYEAQ (reference sequence). The CDR3 region has the DNA TGTGCCAGCAGCTTAGGGAGGGTCGGCGAGCAGTTCTTC. Encoded protein: CASSLGRVGEQFF.

The rearrangement joins TRBV15 to TRBJ2-7, with 10 nucleotides matching TRBD1. The CDR3 runs 15 residues. The J segment lost 7 bases and the V segment lost 3 bases, leaving 9 bases of the junction unmatched. Germline V gene data show CDR1 as LNHNV and CDR2 as YYDKDF (reference sequence). The CDR3 nucleotides are TGTGCCACCAGCAGCCGGGACAGGGGAAGGACGGAGCAGTACTTC. This gives the protein CATSSRDRGRTEQYF.

V gene TRBV6-1 combines with J gene TRBJ2-1; 11 nucleotides agree with TRBD2. V dropped 8 bases and J dropped 5; count of bases not matched to a gene: 5. CDR3 length: 14 amino acids. Germline V gene lookup returns CDR1 MNHNS and CDR2 SASEGT. Written as DNA, the CDR3 is TGTGCCAGCCGACTAGCGGGAACAAACAATGAGCAGTTCTTC. Protein sequence: CASRLAGTNNEQFF.

V is TRBV25-1 and J is TRBJ2-1, with D possibly TRBD2 on 5 matching bases. Germline values: CDR1 MGHDK, CDR2 SYGVNS. V gave up 4 bases and J gave up 2 bases, with 15 bases separating them. The length of the CDR3 is 16 residues. CDR3 loop: CASSAQLGRAYNEQFF. CDR3 in DNA: TGTGCCAGCAGTGCCCAACTAGGAAGGGCCTACAATGAGCAGTTCTTC.

J is TRBJ2-1 and V is TRBV2, with 10 bases fitting TRBD2. There are 15 residues in the CDR3. The germline gives CDR1 SNHLY, CDR2 FYNNEI. The J segment lost 9 bases and the V segment lost 0 bases, leaving 5 bases of the junction unmatched. This chain's CDR3 is CASSEAWLAGVEQFF. In DNA, the CDR3 is TGTGCCAGCAGTGAAGCGTGGCTAGCGGGAGTTGAGCAGTTCTTC.

The chain couples TRBV12-5 to TRBJ2-6; tentative D call: TRBD2 (6 bases). Trimming cost V 7 bases and J 2 bases, with 12 bases left between them. The CDR3 covers 15 residues. CDR1 and CDR2 from the germline V gene are LGHNT and FRNRAP. The CDR3 reads CASAVGGAGANVLTF. The CDR3 DNA sequence: TGTGCTAGTGCCGTCGGGGGAGCTGGGGCCAACGTCCTGACTTTC.

The chain links TRBV2 to TRBJ1-1, with D possibly TRBD1 on 5 matching bases. The ends were cut back, 6 bases at V and 7 bases at J, with 12 bases in the middle. Germline CDR1 reads SNHLY; CDR2 reads FYNNEI. The CDR3 loop spans 12 amino acids. The CDR3 DNA is TGTGCCAGCAGACGGGGACCCCGTGAAGCTTTCTTT. Its translation is CASRRGPREAFF. The whole variable domain, filled in from reference TRBV2 and TRBJ1-1, reads EPEVTQTPSHQVTQMGQEVILRCVPISNHLYFYWYRQILGQKVEFLVSFYNNEISEKSEIFDDQFSVERPDGSNFTLKIRSTKLEDSAMYFCASRRGPREAFFGQGTRLTVV.

The genes are TRBV7-9 and TRBJ2-1, with D possibly being TRBD1 (6 bases). CDR1 SEHNR and CDR2 FQNEAQ come from the germline V gene (reference sequence). The CDR3 is made up of 13 amino acids. V was trimmed by 4 bases and J by 6 bases, leaving 10 bases between them. CDR3 loop: CASSSPDSNEQFF. DNA for the CDR3: TGTGCCAGCAGCTCCCCGGACAGCAATGAGCAGTTCTTC.

This chain uses TRBV7-2 with TRBJ1-1, with D possibly being TRBD1 (6 bases). Germline values: CDR1 SGHTA, CDR2 FQGNSA. The CDR3 totals 13 residues. V dropped 4 bases and J dropped 6 bases, with 12 bases sitting between them. CDR3 coding DNA: TGTGCCAGCAGCTACGGGGGCGAATCTGAAGCTTTCTTT. It codes for CASSYGGESEAFF.